Following are 9 T cell receptor beta chains from one sample sequenced in a study of T cells in Graves' hyperthyroidism and ophthalmopathy. The CDR3 regions of TCR beta were amplified from RNA transcripts. The TCR CDR3 was amplified in a first-round RT-PCR using the HTBI primer set. MiXCR, run by TCRdb on the multiplex PCR reads, gives a single entry per CDR3 protein. The sample carries almost 500,000 distinct CDR3 sequences, approximately 22% recorded once. Sequencing was carried out using blood. The receptors shown here come from a woman in her 70s with Graves' ophthalmopathy.

A few counts support this clonotype. J is TRBJ2-1 and V is TRBV7-9; 15 nucleotides line up with TRBD2. Germline V gene sequence: CDR1 SEHNR, CDR2 FQNEAQ (reference sequence). The CDR3 consists of 18 residues. The junction had 14 bases not matched to a gene; V was cut back by 5 bases and J by 9 bases. The chain's CDR3 is CASSPYPGTSGRMGEQFF. For the CDR3, the DNA is TGTGCCAGCAGCCCTTATCCCGGGACTAGCGGGAGGATGGGTGAGCAGTTCTTC.

The chain links TRBV20-1 to TRBJ2-7; 11 nucleotides align to TRBD2. This CDR3 spans 13 amino acids. J lost 7 bases, V lost 7 bases, and 9 bases had no gene match. Germline CDR1 DFQATT, CDR2 SNEGSKA (reference sequence). The DNA for the CDR3 is TGCAGTGGGTCACTAGCGGGAGTAGGAGAGCAGTACTTC. It yields the protein CSGSLAGVGEQYF.

This clonotype occurred many times. The genes are TRBV3-1 and TRBJ2-7; D not certain. The CDR3 has 11 amino acids. Trimming cost V 8 bases and J 5 bases, with 10 bases left between them. Germline V gene sequence: CDR1 LGHDT, CDR2 YNNKEL (reference sequence). CDR3 nucleotides: TGTGCCAGCCGGGCATCCCACGAGCAGTACTTC. It is translated as CASRASHEQYF.

The CDR3 DNA is TGTGCCAGCAGCAGGAGGGGAACTGGGGCCAACGTCCTGACTTTC. This sequence encodes CASSRRGTGANVLTF. The gene calls are TRBV6-1 and TRBJ2-6; possible D gene TRBD2, 6 bases. CDR3 length equals 15 residues. Germline assignment: CDR1 MNHNS and CDR2 SASEGT. The V end lost 6 bases, the J end lost 2 bases, and 11 bases lay between the germline ends.

The sample holds a few counts of this clonotype. This chain connects TRBV12-3 or TRBV12-4 to TRBJ1-6, with D possibly TRBD1 on 6 matching bases. This CDR3 spans 15 amino acids. Trimming shortened V by 3 bases and J by 9 bases, and 15 bases separated the two germline ends. The CDR3 is CASSLGGGLGSPLHF. The DNA of the CDR3 is TGTGCCAGCAGTTTGGGGGGGGGCTTGGGTTCACCCCTCCACTTT.

About this clonotype: This could be a read error, since a much larger clone is one nucleotide away. The chain employs TRBV5-1 and TRBJ1-1, with unresolved D. V was cut by 4 bases and J by 6 bases, with 19 bases left in between. The CDR3 has 15 residues. Germline assignment: CDR1 SGHRS and CDR2 YFSETQ. The CDR3 loop is CASSPEQSARAEAFF. The CDR3 DNA reads as TGCGCCAGCAGCCCCGAACAAAGCGCACGGGCTGAAGCTTTCTTT.

This clonotype was seen a single time. This CDR3 is missing its conserved last phenylalanine or tryptophan, likely due to a read error. The V call is TRBV11-2, the J call TRBJ1-1; weak D call: TRBD1 (6 bases). V dropped 5 bases and J dropped 0 bases, with 16 bases sitting between them. The CDR3 sequence is 16 residues long. Germline V gene data show CDR1 as SGHAT and CDR2 as FQNNGV. The CDR3 coding sequence is TGTGCCAGCAGCCACTTACAGGGCCCATTGAACACTGAAGCTTTCTCT. It codes for CASSHLQGPLNTEAFS.

This clonotype has only a few counts. The chain recombines TRBV7-8 with TRBJ1-5; D remains unclear. Per germline, CDR1 SGHVS and CDR2 FQNEAQ. This CDR3 is 15 amino acids long. Trimming removed 5 bases at V and 4 bases at J, with 15 bases between. The CDR3: CASSQSPGRNQPQHF. The CDR3 DNA follows: TGTGCCAGCAGCCAATCCCCCGGGAGAAATCAGCCCCAGCATTTT. The complete variable domain, with remaining parts taken from reference TRBV7-8 and TRBJ1-5, reads GAGVSQSPRYKVAKRGQDVALRCDPISGHVSLFWYQQALGQGPEFLTYFQNEAQLDKSGLPSDRFFAERPEGSVSTLKIQRTQQEDSAVYLCASSQSPGRNQPQHFGDGTRLSIL.

This clonotype occurred many times. The rearrangement uses TRBV3-1 and TRBJ2-3; D uncertain. The germline V gene has CDR1 LGHDT and CDR2 YNNKEL (reference sequence). The CDR3 sequence is 15 residues long. Between the trimmed V and J ends, which lost 0 bases and 0 bases, there was a span of 7 bases. The CDR3 bases are TGTGCCAGCAGCCAAGAGCAGGCCAGCACAGATACGCAGTATTTT. It encodes CASSQEQASTDTQYF.